These 15 T cell receptor beta chains came from one sample sequenced in a study of cytomegalovirus exposure and HLA in healthy donors. Primers: 60 Vbeta forward and 13 Jbeta reverse. This table comes from immunoSEQ multiplex PCR, and its TCRdb copy is limited to in-frame clones, with some not included. The sample yields approximately 140,000 clones, around three quarters seen once. Sequencing input: PBMCs. These TCRs come from a man aged 30 to 39 in good health and CMV-seronegative.

The V and J genes are TRBV2 and TRBJ2-3; perhaps TRBD1 as D (5 bases). From germline, CDR1 is SNHLY and CDR2 FYNNEI. Trimming took 2 bases from V and 8 from J, leaving 14 bases between them. The CDR3 is 14 residues long. The CDR3: CASSERPGFGTQYF. The CDR3 region has the DNA TGTGCCAGCAGTGAACGTCCAGGGTTTGGTACGCAGTATTTT. The full variable domain, completed using reference TRBV2 and TRBJ2-3, is EPEVTQTPSHQVTQMGQEVILRCVPISNHLYFYWYRQILGQKVEFLVSFYNNEISEKSEIFDDQFSVERPDGSNFTLKIRSTKLEDSAMYFCASSERPGFGTQYFGPGTRLTVL.

The J gene is TRBJ2-7, the V gene TRBV5-1, with TRBD1 as a possible D gene (6 bases). Trimming shortened V by 0 bases and J by 6 bases, and 10 bases separated the two germline ends. Germline CDR1 and CDR2: SGHRS and YFSETQ. This CDR3 region has 13 residues. The CDR3 sequence: CASSLGGRVEQYF. The CDR3 region has the DNA TGCGCCAGCAGCTTGGGGGGGCGGGTCGAGCAGTACTTC.

This chain joins TRBV28 and TRBJ2-7; D is possibly TRBD2 (6 bases). This CDR3 has 15 amino acids. V lost 6 bases and J 0 bases, leaving 15 bases between the germline ends. Germline CDR1 reads MDHEN; CDR2 reads SYDVKM. The CDR3 DNA reads as TGTGCCAGCAGCGGGAGAACCGGGATCTCCTACGAGCAGTACTTC. Protein product: CASSGRTGISYEQYF.

This clone was seen once. The chain recombines TRBV18 with TRBJ1-1; tentatively, D is TRBD1 (6 bases). V shed 2 bases and J shed 0 bases, with 7 bases lying between them. Germline V lookup: CDR1 KGHSH, CDR2 LQKENI. The CDR3 loop spans 14 amino acids. The CDR3 coding sequence is TGTGCCAGCTCACCAAACAGGGTGAACACTGAAGCTTTCTTT. Protein product: CASSPNRVNTEAFF.

This chain connects TRBV28 to TRBJ2-3, with TRBD2 matching over 13 bases. Trimming cost V 4 bases and J 3 bases; bases outside gene matches: 4. Germline CDR1 MDHEN, CDR2 SYDVKM. This CDR3 contains 16 residues. The CDR3 nucleotides read TGTGCCAGCAGTTCGCCGGGACTAGCGGGGACAGATACGCAGTATTTT. Its translation: CASSSPGLAGTDTQYF.

The chain joins TRBV9 to TRBJ2-7; 7 nucleotides align to TRBD1. The J segment lost 3 bases and the V segment lost 3 bases, leaving 9 bases of the junction unmatched. Germline assignment: CDR1 SGDLS and CDR2 YYNGEE. This CDR3 comprises 15 residues. The CDR3 region has the DNA TGTGCCAGCAGCGCATCCGACAGGGAACACTACGAGCAGTACTTC. This codes for CASSASDREHYEQYF.

V usage is TRBV28 and J usage is TRBJ2-4, with TRBD2 identical over 8 bases. Looked up from germline, CDR1 is MDHEN and CDR2 is SYDVKM. The V and J ends lost 7 bases and 0 bases, in that order; junction bases with no gene match: 11. The CDR3 spans 17 residues. The CDR3 protein is CASTAGATAIAKNIQYF. DNA of the CDR3: TGTGCCAGCACAGCGGGGGCCACCGCAATAGCCAAAAACATTCAGTACTTC.

The chain uses TRBV18 and TRBJ1-5; D possibly corresponds to TRBD1 (5 bases). V shed 5 bases and J shed 3 bases, with 8 bases lying between them. Per the germline V gene, CDR1 is KGHSH and CDR2 is LQKENI. The CDR3 covers 13 residues. Here the CDR3 DNA reads TGTGCCAGCTCATCGACAGCCAATCAGCCCCAGCATTTT. Amino acid sequence: CASSSTANQPQHF.

This chain links TRBV7-3 with TRBJ2-3; no clear D. The CDR3 consists of 16 residues. The V end lost 4 bases, the J end lost 0 bases, and 14 bases lay between the germline ends. Germline CDR1 and CDR2: SGHTA and FQGTGA. CDR3 sequence reads: CASSSHGQASTDTQYF. CDR3 nucleotides: TGTGCCAGCAGCTCCCATGGGCAGGCTAGCACAGATACGCAGTATTTT.

The V and J genes are TRBV5-4 and TRBJ1-1, with a weak D call TRBD1 (5 bases). Germline V gene lookup returns CDR1 SGHNT and CDR2 YYREEE (reference sequence). The CDR3 extends over 15 amino acids. V dropped 7 bases and J dropped 1 base, with 17 bases sitting between them. As DNA, the CDR3 is TGTGCCAGCTCCCCCAGGGAGGGGCCGAACACTGAAGCTTTCTTT. Encoded protein: CASSPREGPNTEAFF.

This sequence joins TRBV2 and TRBJ2-7; no clear D gene. Deletions cut 4 bases from V and 1 base from J, with 5 bases between. This CDR3 comprises 12 residues. Germline CDR1 reads SNHLY; CDR2 reads FYNNEI. In DNA, the CDR3 is TGTGCCAGCAGTGGAGAGTCCTACGAGCAGTACTTC. Translated, it gives CASSGESYEQYF.

The chain employs TRBV6-1 and TRBJ2-7; TRBD1 aligns across 8 bases. Germline CDR1 MNHNS, CDR2 SASEGT. The length of the CDR3 is 16 residues. J lost 3 bases, V lost 2 bases, and 9 bases had no gene match. CDR3 residues: CASSEPDRGWDYEQYF. The CDR3 DNA follows: TGTGCCAGCAGTGAACCCGACAGGGGATGGGACTACGAGCAGTACTTC.

CDR3: CASRPTVSYTEAFF. CDR3 nucleotide sequence: TGTGCCAGCAGGCCGACAGTTAGTTACACTGAAGCTTTCTTT. The chain couples TRBV2 to TRBJ1-1; D perhaps matches TRBD1 (5 bases). Trimming took off 6 bases at V and 3 bases at J, with 14 bases between the two ends. The CDR3 consists of 14 residues. The V gene's germline CDR1 is SNHLY and CDR2 FYNNEI.

The V gene is TRBV2, the J gene TRBJ1-1, with 7 nucleotides matching TRBD1. Per germline, CDR1 SNHLY and CDR2 FYNNEI. The junction had 9 bases not matched to a gene; V was cut back by 7 bases and J by 4 bases. The CDR3 runs 14 residues. CDR3 DNA sequence: TGTGCCAGCACTTATCAAGGGGGCGGCACTGAAGCTTTCTTT. Protein product: CASTYQGGGTEAFF.

A few counts support this clone. The chain carries TRBV7-9 and TRBJ1-4, with D hard to call. CDR3 length: 14 amino acids. Germline V gene lookup returns CDR1 SEHNR and CDR2 FQNEAQ (reference sequence). Between the trimmed V and J ends, which lost 5 bases and 3 bases, there was a span of 10 bases. The CDR3 sequence: CASSMGGSNEKLFF. CDR3 nucleotide sequence: TGTGCCAGCAGCATGGGCGGGTCTAATGAAAAACTGTTTTTT.